This T cell receptor (beta chain) was sequenced in a study of shared T cell receptors in the human thymus. Assay used: immunoSEQ multiplex PCR; TCRdb lists only in-frame clones, some missing. The data contain hundreds of thousands of clones, 70% to 80% of them seen just once; the ten biggest clones take up less than 0.015%. Germline V lookup: CDR1 SGHDN, CDR2 FVKESK. The CDR3 loop spans 14 amino acids. The germline V and J ends were trimmed by 4 bases and 0 bases, with 7 bases remaining between them. The same data also went into a second study, on human thymus T cells.

Source material: thymocytes. The chain is built from TRBV14 and TRBJ1-3; D unclear. This TCR was recovered from a boy under two years old with a congenital heart defect. The CDR3 DNA reads as TGTGCCAGCAGCCGTGGCTTCTCTGGAAACACCATATATTTT. Its protein product is CASSRGFSGNTIYF.